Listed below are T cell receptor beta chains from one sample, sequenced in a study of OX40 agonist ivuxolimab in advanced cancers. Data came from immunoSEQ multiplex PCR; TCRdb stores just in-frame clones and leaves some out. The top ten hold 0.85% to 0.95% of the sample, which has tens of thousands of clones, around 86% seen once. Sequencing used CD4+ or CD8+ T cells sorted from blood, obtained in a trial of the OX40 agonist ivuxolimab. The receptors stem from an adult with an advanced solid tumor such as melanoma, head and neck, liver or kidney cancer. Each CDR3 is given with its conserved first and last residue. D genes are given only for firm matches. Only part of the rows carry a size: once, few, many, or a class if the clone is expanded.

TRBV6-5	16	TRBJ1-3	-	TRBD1	CASSYRGQGSGNTIYF	TGTGCCAGCAGTTACCGAGGACAGGGGTCTGGAAACACCATATATTTT
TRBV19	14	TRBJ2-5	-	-	CASSIGTGEETQYF	TGTGCCAGTAGTATAGGAACCGGGGAGGAGACCCAGTACTTC
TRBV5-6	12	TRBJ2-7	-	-	CASSLVGTGQNF	TGTGCCAGCAGCTTGGTCGGAACAGGGCAAAACTTC
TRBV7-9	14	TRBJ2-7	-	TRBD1	CASSSRQGSYEQYF	TGTGCCAGCAGCTCTAGACAGGGCTCCTACGAGCAGTACTTC
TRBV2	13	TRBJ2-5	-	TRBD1	CASSRDSQETQYF	TGTGCCAGCAGTCGGGACAGCCAAGAGACCCAGTACTTC
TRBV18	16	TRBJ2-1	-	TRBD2	CASSLRLAGGYNEQFF	TGTGCCAGCTCACTGAGACTAGCGGGGGGGTACAATGAGCAGTTCTTC
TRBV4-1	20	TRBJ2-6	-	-	CASSQPGIRQDVSGANVLTF	TGCGCCAGCAGCCAACCTGGCATTCGGCAGGACGTCTCTGGGGCCAACGTCCTGACTTTC
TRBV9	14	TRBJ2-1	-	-	CASSVPSPGNEQFF	TGTGCCAGCAGCGTCCCTAGCCCCGGCAATGAGCAGTTCTTC
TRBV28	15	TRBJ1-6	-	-	CASSQARGGNSPLHF	TGTGCCAGCAGTCAAGCGAGGGGTGGTAATTCACCCCTCCACTTT
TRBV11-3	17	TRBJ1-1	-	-	CASSLGGHAAGDTEAFF	TGTGCCAGCAGCTTAGGCGGACACGCGGCGGGGGACACTGAAGCTTTCTTT
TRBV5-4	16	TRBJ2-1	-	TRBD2	CASSLASGGSYNEQFF	TGTGCCAGCAGCTTAGCCAGCGGGGGCTCCTACAATGAGCAGTTCTTC
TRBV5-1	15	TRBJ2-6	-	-	CASSLAGAGANVLTF	TGCGCCAGCAGCTTGGCAGGGGCCGGGGCCAACGTCCTGACTTTC
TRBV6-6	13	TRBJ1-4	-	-	CASREDQREKLFF	TGTGCCAGCAGAGAGGATCAGCGTGAAAAACTGTTTTTT
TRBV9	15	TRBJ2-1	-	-	CASSEIVAWGNEQFF	TGTGCCAGCAGTGAAATAGTGGCATGGGGCAATGAGCAGTTCTTC
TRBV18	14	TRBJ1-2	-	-	CASSPLKGDYGYTF	TGTGCCAGCTCACCACTTAAGGGGGACTATGGCTACACCTTC
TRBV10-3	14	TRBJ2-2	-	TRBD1	CAIRTGDVTGELFF	TGTGCCATACGGACAGGGGACGTCACCGGGGAGCTGTTTTTT
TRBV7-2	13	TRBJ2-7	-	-	CASSLGRSYEQYF	TGTGCCAGCAGCTTAGGGCGGTCCTACGAGCAGTACTTC
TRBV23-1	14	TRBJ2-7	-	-	CASRYQGTAYEQYF	TGCGCCAGCAGGTACCAGGGAACGGCCTACGAGCAGTACTTC
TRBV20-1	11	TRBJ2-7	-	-	CSATRGAEQYF	TGCAGTGCTACCAGGGGTGCCGAGCAGTACTTC
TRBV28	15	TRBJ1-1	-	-	CASSLWGHLNTEAFF	TGTGCCAGCAGTTTATGGGGACACCTGAACACTGAAGCTTTCTTT
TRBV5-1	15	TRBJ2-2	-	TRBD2	CASSRLAGDTGELFF	TGCGCCAGCAGCCGGCTAGCGGGAGATACCGGGGAGCTGTTTTTT
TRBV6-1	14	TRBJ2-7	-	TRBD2	CASSIAGGPYEQYF	TGTGCCAGCAGTATAGCGGGAGGGCCATACGAGCAGTACTTC
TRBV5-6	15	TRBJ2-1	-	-	CASSLWGQRNNEQFF	TGTGCCAGCAGCTTGTGGGGGCAGCGGAACAATGAGCAGTTCTTC
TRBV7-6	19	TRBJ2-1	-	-	CASSLGRARSPTLYNEQFF	TGTGCCAGCAGCTTAGGCAGGGCCAGGAGCCCAACCCTCTACAATGAGCAGTTCTTC
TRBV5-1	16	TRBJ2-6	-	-	CASSLASRSGANVLTF	TGCGCCAGCAGCTTGGCATCGCGCTCTGGGGCCAACGTCCTGACTTTC
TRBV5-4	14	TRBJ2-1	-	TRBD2	CASGLAGGKSEQFF	TGTGCCAGCGGACTAGCGGGGGGGAAGAGTGAGCAGTTCTTC
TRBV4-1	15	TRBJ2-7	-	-	CASSRGPGPSYEQYF	TGCGCCAGCAGCCGCGGACCGGGACCCAGTTACGAGCAGTACTTC
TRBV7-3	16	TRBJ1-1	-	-	CASSLMSGSLGTEAFF	TGTGCCAGCAGCTTAATGAGCGGCAGCCTGGGGACTGAAGCTTTCTTT
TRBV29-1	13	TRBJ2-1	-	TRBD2	CSVERLADNEQFF	TGCAGCGTTGAACGACTAGCGGACAATGAGCAGTTCTTC
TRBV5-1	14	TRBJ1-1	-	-	CASRPAAANTEAFF	TGCGCCAGCAGACCCGCCGCCGCGAACACTGAAGCTTTCTTT
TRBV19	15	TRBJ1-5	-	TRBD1	CASSSQGISNQPQHF	TGTGCCAGTAGTTCACAGGGGATTAGCAATCAGCCCCAGCATTTT
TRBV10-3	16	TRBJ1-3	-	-	CAISESPGGGGNTIYF	TGTGCCATCAGTGAGTCGCCCGGGGGCGGTGGAAACACCATATATTTT
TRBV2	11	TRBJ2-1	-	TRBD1	CASSPGQEEFF	TGTGCCAGCAGTCCGGGACAGGAGGAGTTCTTC
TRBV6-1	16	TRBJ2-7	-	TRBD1	CASSETQGAIVYEQYF	TGTGCCAGCAGTGAGACACAGGGGGCGATTGTCTACGAGCAGTACTTC
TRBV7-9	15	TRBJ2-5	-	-	CASTLQAGNQETQYF	TGTGCCAGCACCCTACAAGCCGGAAACCAAGAGACCCAGTACTTC
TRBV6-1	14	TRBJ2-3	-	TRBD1	CASKDRVGTDTQYF	TGTGCCAGCAAGGACAGGGTCGGCACAGATACGCAGTATTTT
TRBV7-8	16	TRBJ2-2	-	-	CASSLATTAISGELFF	TGTGCCAGCAGCTTAGCGACCACAGCTATTTCCGGGGAGCTGTTTTTT
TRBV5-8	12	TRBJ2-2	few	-	CASSLDGGELFF	TGTGCCAGCAGCTTGGACGGGGGGGAGCTGTTTTTT
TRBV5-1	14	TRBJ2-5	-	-	CASSPYSSRETQYF	TGCGCCAGCTCACCCTACAGCTCCAGAGAGACCCAGTACTTC
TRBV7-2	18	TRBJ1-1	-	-	CASSFSLGVGATGSEAFF	TGTGCCAGCAGCTTCAGTCTTGGAGTTGGGGCAACAGGGTCTGAAGCTTTCTTT